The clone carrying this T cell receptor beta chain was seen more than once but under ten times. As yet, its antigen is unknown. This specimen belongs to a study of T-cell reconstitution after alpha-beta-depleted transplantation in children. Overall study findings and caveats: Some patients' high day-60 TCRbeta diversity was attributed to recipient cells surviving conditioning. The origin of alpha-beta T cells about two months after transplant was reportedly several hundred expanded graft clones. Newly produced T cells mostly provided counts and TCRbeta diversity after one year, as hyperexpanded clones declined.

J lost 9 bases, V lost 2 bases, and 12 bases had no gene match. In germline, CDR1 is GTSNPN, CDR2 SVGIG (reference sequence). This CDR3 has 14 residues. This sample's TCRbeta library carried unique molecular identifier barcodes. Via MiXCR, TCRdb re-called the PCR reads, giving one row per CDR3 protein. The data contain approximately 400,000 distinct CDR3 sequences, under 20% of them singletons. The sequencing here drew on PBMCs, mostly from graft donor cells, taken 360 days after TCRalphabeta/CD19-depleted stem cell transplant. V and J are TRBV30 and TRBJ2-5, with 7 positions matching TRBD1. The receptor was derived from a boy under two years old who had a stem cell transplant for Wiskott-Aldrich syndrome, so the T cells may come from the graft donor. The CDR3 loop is CAWSTGQASEAQYF. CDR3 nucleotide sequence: TGTGCCTGGAGTACTGGACAGGCTTCCGAGGCCCAGTACTTC.